This T cell receptor (beta chain) was identified during a study of blood T cell repertoires in COVID-19. Data came from immunoSEQ multiplex PCR; TCRdb stores just in-frame clones and leaves some out. The sample yields about 90,000 clones, 80% to 90% seen once. Germline CDR1 reads KGHSH; CDR2 reads LQKENI. After removal of 4 bases from V and 1 base from J, the junction contained 6 bases not matched to a gene. This CDR3 contains 16 residues. The sample consisted of peripheral blood. This chain joins TRBV18 and TRBJ2-1, with 8 bases lining up with TRBD1. The TCR sequence derives from a human donor in a cohort sampled during active COVID-19. The CDR3 protein is CASSLLQGGSYNEQFF. The CDR3 DNA reads TGTGCCAGCTCACTGTTACAGGGGGGATCCTACAATGAGCAGTTCTTC.